Each of the 8 T cell receptor beta chains below was sequenced from the same sample in a study of cytomegalovirus exposure and HLA in healthy donors. Amplification used 60 Vbeta primers and 13 Jbeta primers. TCRdb's table, derived via immunoSEQ multiplex PCR, lists solely in-frame clones and lacks some. Of about 150,000 clones in the sample, about 88% were seen once. Source material: PBMCs. Source of these receptors: a young woman in good health and CMV-seronegative.

This chain connects TRBV7-9 to TRBJ1-2; 7 positions match TRBD1. The V segment lost 5 bases and the J segment 5 bases; nucleotides outside the gene matches: 14. CDR1 is SEHNR, CDR2 FQNEAQ, per germline (reference sequence). The CDR3 covers 16 residues. The CDR3 DNA sequence: TGTGCCAGCAGCCCCCCAGGGGGAGCGGGAGTATATGGCTACACCTTC. Its protein product is CASSPPGGAGVYGYTF.

The table lists this clone with a count of one. The chain is built from TRBV9 and TRBJ1-5, with TRBD1 identical over 9 bases. CDR3 length equals 16 residues. Unmatched junction bases numbered 5, after V lost 0 bases and J lost 4 bases. Germline CDR1 reads SGDLS; CDR2 reads YYNGEE. For the CDR3, the DNA is TGTGCCAGCAGCGTAGAAGGGACAGGGACAAATCAGCCCCAGCATTTT. As protein: CASSVEGTGTNQPQHF.

The chain couples TRBV30 to TRBJ2-7; D is possibly TRBD2 (6 bases). Trimming removed 5 bases from V and 1 base from J, with 15 bases in between. The CDR3 has 14 amino acids. CDR1 is GTSNPN, CDR2 SVGIG, per germline (reference sequence). The CDR3 loop is CAWDGSAKSYEQYF. Written as DNA, the CDR3 is TGTGCCTGGGACGGGAGCGCGAAATCCTACGAGCAGTACTTC.

The chain combines TRBV29-1 with TRBJ1-2; TRBD1 matches 9 bases. V was pared by 0 bases and J by 6 bases, with 2 bases of the junction left unmatched. The CDR3 extends over 13 amino acids. Germline lookup yields CDR1 SQVTM and CDR2 ANQGSEA. CDR3 region: CSVEDGTGHGYTF. CDR3 nucleotide sequence: TGCAGCGTTGAAGACGGGACAGGGCATGGCTACACCTTC.

The rearrangement joins TRBV2 to TRBJ2-1; 7 bases are a match to TRBD2. This CDR3 has 15 residues. Losses at the gene ends were 6 bases for V and 1 base for J; bases not matched to a gene: 6. Germline lookup yields CDR1 SNHLY and CDR2 FYNNEI. CDR3 in amino acids: CASRVSGISYNEQFF. DNA of the CDR3: TGTGCCAGCAGAGTAAGCGGGATTTCCTACAATGAGCAGTTCTTC.

V gene TRBV30 combines with J gene TRBJ2-7, with TRBD2 matching over 7 bases. The ends lost 6 bases at V and 2 bases at J; junction bases unmatched: 4. CDR1 is GTSNPN and CDR2 is SVGIG in the germline V gene (reference sequence). This CDR3 region has 12 residues. The CDR3 reads CACLGLAYEQYF. The DNA for the CDR3 is TGTGCCTGCCTCGGACTAGCCTACGAGCAGTACTTC.

The chain carries TRBV29-1 and TRBJ1-4; a weak D match, TRBD1 (6 bases). Trimming stripped 0 bases from V and 6 bases from J, with 8 bases between. This CDR3 has 13 amino acids. Germline lookup yields CDR1 SQVTM and CDR2 ANQGSEA. The CDR3 nucleotides read TGCAGCGTTGAAGAGGGGGCAGATGAAAAACTGTTTTTT. Amino acids: CSVEEGADEKLFF. The variable domain in full, with the rest retrieved from reference TRBV29-1 and TRBJ1-4, is SAVISQKPSRDICQRGTSLTIQCQVDSQVTMMFWYRQQPGQSLTLIATANQGSEATYESGFVIDKFPISRPNLTFSTLTVSNMSPEDSSIYLCSVEEGADEKLFFGSGTQLSVL.

This clone occurred a few times. The chain recombines TRBV7-9 with TRBJ1-2; D is perhaps TRBD1 (6 bases). Trimming left V 5 bases short and J 2 bases short, with 9 bases between. Germline V CDR1 and CDR2: SEHNR, FQNEAQ (reference sequence). CDR3 length equals 13 residues. The CDR3 DNA reads as TGTGCCAGCAGCCGTACAGGGAACTATGGCTACACCTTC. It yields the protein CASSRTGNYGYTF. Drawing the rest from reference TRBV7-9 and TRBJ1-2, the complete variable domain is DTGVSQNPRHKITKRGQNVTFRCDPISEHNRLYWYRQTLGQGPEFLTYFQNEAQLEKSRLLSDRFSAERPKGSFSTLEIQRTEQGDSAMYLCASSRTGNYGYTFGSGTRLTVV.